This TCR beta chain is drawn from a study of T cell changes during pregnancy in multiple sclerosis. Sequencing used immunoSEQ multiplex PCR; TCRdb keeps in-frame clones, though not all of them. The data show 20,000 to 25,000 clones, about 83% seen once. CDR3 length: 16 residues. V was clipped by 1 base and J by 2 bases, with 12 bases between them. The germline V gene has CDR1 SGHAT and CDR2 FQNNGV. Sample share makes this clone medium-sized. This rearrangement joins TRBV11-2 to TRBJ1-5; unclear D gene. The receptor was isolated from a female donor with multiple sclerosis, enrolled in a pregnancy study. This specimen was CD8+ T cells from peripheral blood mononuclear cells, taken before pregnancy. CDR3 amino acids: CASSLVRGRRNQPQHF. CDR3 nucleotide sequence: TGTGCCAGCAGCTTAGTCCGAGGGAGGCGCAATCAGCCCCAGCATTTT.